This is a list of T cell receptor beta chains from one sample in a study of shared clonotypes between healthy human individuals. Only in-frame clones appear in the TCRdb table, and some are missing; sequencing was by immunoSEQ multiplex PCR. Of some 630,000 clones listed, about two thirds are singletons. Source material: memory CD4+ T cells sorted from blood. Source of these receptors: a woman younger than 45 in good health. The CDR3 runs from the conserved cysteine through the conserved F or W. The order of the fields is J gene, D gene, V gene, clone size, CDR3 protein, CDR3 DNA. A D gene is named only where the DNA matches it firmly. Expanded clones are given a class, and other clones once, few, many or no size at all.

J gene: TRBJ2-1
D gene: TRBD2
V gene: TRBV9
clone size: few
CDR3 protein: CASSVGRRESRDEQFF
CDR3 DNA: TGTGCCAGCAGCGTAGGACGGCGGGAGAGTAGGGATGAGCAGTTCTTC

J gene: TRBJ2-7
D gene: TRBD2
V gene: TRBV5-1
clone size: few
CDR3 protein: CASSPGGNVDEQYF
CDR3 DNA: TGCGCCAGCAGCCCGGGAGGTAACGTCGACGAGCAGTACTTC

J gene: TRBJ1-2
D gene: TRBD1
V gene: TRBV2
clone size: few
CDR3 protein: CASRETGVRGYTF
CDR3 DNA: TGTGCCAGCAGAGAGACAGGGGTGAGAGGCTACACCTTC

J gene: TRBJ1-4
D gene: TRBD1
V gene: TRBV28
clone size: -
CDR3 protein: CASSTGTGDEKLFF
CDR3 DNA: TGTGCCAGCAGTACCGGGACAGGGGATGAAAAACTGTTTTTT

J gene: TRBJ2-7
D gene: TRBD1
V gene: TRBV10-1
clone size: few
CDR3 protein: CASASTGGYEQYF
CDR3 DNA: TGCGCCAGCGCCTCGACAGGGGGCTACGAGCAGTACTTC

J gene: TRBJ2-1
D gene: TRBD2
V gene: TRBV11-2
clone size: few
CDR3 protein: CASSPLAYYNEQFF
CDR3 DNA: TGTGCCAGCTCTCCACTAGCGTATTACAATGAGCAGTTCTTC

J gene: TRBJ1-1
D gene: -
V gene: TRBV25-1
clone size: -
CDR3 protein: CASSGVRRGVNTEAFF
CDR3 DNA: TGTGCCAGCAGTGGTGTCCGAAGGGGAGTTAACACTGAAGCTTTCTTT

J gene: TRBJ2-1
D gene: -
V gene: TRBV5-5
clone size: -
CDR3 protein: CASSLISVQGYNEQFF
CDR3 DNA: TGTGCCAGCAGCTTGATTTCGGTACAGGGATACAATGAGCAGTTCTTC

J gene: TRBJ2-2
D gene: -
V gene: TRBV19
clone size: -
CDR3 protein: CACRRGGRLTGELFF
CDR3 DNA: TGTGCCTGCCGCCGGGGAGGCAGGCTCACCGGGGAGCTGTTTTTT

J gene: TRBJ2-7
D gene: TRBD1
V gene: TRBV5-6
clone size: -
CDR3 protein: CASSSLDRVYEQYF
CDR3 DNA: TGTGCCAGCAGCTCCCTCGACAGGGTTTACGAGCAGTACTTC

J gene: TRBJ1-4
D gene: -
V gene: TRBV7-9
clone size: -
CDR3 protein: CASSSQGDEKLFF
CDR3 DNA: TGTGCCAGCAGCTCACAGGGAGACGAAAAACTGTTTTTT

J gene: TRBJ2-5
D gene: -
V gene: TRBV11-2
clone size: -
CDR3 protein: CASSLSMAAQETQYF
CDR3 DNA: TGTGCCAGCAGCTTATCTATGGCAGCACAAGAGACCCAGTACTTC

J gene: TRBJ1-5
D gene: -
V gene: TRBV6-1
clone size: -
CDR3 protein: CASSENQPQHF
CDR3 DNA: TGTGCCAGCAGTGAGAATCAGCCCCAGCATTTT

J gene: TRBJ2-7
D gene: -
V gene: TRBV5-1
clone size: -
CDR3 protein: CASSLIQGSGHEQYF
CDR3 DNA: TGCGCCAGCAGCTTGATTCAGGGTTCGGGACACGAGCAGTACTTC

J gene: TRBJ2-2
D gene: -
V gene: TRBV27
clone size: few
CDR3 protein: CASSLRSGMRSGELFF
CDR3 DNA: TGTGCCAGCAGTTTGAGATCCGGGATGAGGAGCGGGGAGCTGTTTTTT

J gene: TRBJ2-2
D gene: TRBD2
V gene: TRBV2
clone size: few
CDR3 protein: CASSDRGDSTGELFF
CDR3 DNA: TGTGCCAGCAGCGACCGGGGGGATAGCACCGGGGAGCTGTTTTTT

J gene: TRBJ1-5
D gene: TRBD1
V gene: TRBV30
clone size: -
CDR3 protein: CAWSLRGNQPQHF
CDR3 DNA: TGTGCCTGGAGTCTCAGGGGGAATCAGCCCCAGCATTTT